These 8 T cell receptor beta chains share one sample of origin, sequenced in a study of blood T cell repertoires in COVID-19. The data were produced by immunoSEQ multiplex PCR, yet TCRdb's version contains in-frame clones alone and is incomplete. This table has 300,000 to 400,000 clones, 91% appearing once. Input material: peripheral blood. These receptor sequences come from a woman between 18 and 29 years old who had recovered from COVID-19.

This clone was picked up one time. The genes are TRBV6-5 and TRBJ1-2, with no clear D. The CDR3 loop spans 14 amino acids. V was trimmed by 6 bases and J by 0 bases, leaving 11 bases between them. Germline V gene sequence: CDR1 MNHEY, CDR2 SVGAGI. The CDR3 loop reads CASRVRGANYGYTF. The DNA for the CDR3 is TGTGCCAGCAGAGTCCGGGGTGCTAACTATGGCTACACCTTC.

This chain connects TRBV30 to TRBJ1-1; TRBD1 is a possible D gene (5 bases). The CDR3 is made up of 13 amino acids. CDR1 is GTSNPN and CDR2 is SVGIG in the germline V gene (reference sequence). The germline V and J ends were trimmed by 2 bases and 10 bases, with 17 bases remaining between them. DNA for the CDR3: TGTGCCTGGAGTATAGGGGCATCTATTTCAGCTTTCTTT. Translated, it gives CAWSIGASISAFF.

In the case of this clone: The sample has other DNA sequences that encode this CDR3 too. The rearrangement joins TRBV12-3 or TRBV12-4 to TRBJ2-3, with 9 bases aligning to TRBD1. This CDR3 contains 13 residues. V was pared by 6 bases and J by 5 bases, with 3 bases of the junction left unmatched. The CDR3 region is CASSPDRGDTQYF. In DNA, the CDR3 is TGTGCCAGCAGCCCGGACAGGGGAGATACGCAGTATTTT.

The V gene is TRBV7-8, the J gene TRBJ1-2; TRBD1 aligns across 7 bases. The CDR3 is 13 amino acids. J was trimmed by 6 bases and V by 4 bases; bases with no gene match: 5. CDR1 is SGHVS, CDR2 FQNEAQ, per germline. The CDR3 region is CASSSGQLDGYTF. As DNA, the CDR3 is TGTGCCAGCAGCTCGGGACAGCTTGATGGCTACACCTTC.

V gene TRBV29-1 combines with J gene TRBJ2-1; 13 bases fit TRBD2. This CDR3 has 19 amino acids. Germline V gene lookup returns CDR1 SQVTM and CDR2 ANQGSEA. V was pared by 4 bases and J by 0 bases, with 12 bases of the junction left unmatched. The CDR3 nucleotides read TGCAGCGTTGGGCCGACTAGCGGGAGGTCTCGCTTCTCCTACAATGAGCAGTTCTTC. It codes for CSVGPTSGRSRFSYNEQFF.

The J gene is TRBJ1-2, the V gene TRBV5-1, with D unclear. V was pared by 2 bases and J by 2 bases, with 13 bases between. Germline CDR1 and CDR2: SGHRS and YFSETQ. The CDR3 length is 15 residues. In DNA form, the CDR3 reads TGCGCCAGCAGCTTCCATTCGATAGCAAACTATGGCTACACCTTC. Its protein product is CASSFHSIANYGYTF. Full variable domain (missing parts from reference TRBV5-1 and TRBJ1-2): KAGVTQTPRYLIKTRGQQVTLSCSPISGHRSVSWYQQTPGQGLQFLFEYFSETQRNKGNFPGRFSGRQFSNSRSEMNVSTLELGDSALYLCASSFHSIANYGYTFGSGTRLTVV.

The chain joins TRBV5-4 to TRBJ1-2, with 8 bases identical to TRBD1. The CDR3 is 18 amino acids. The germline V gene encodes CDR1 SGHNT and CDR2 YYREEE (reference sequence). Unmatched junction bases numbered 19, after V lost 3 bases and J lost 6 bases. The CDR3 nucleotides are TGTGCCAGCAGCTGGTTTCTTTTGTCAGGGGGCGCGGGGAATGGCTACACCTTC. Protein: CASSWFLLSGGAGNGYTF. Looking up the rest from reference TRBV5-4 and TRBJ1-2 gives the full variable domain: ETGVTQSPTHLIKTRGQQVTLRCSSQSGHNTVSWYQQALGQGPQFIFQYYREEENGRGNFPPRFSGLQFPNYSSELNVNALELDDSALYLCASSWFLLSGGAGNGYTFGSGTRLTVV.

This CDR3 reads CASSLGDRGLPDTQYF. In DNA form, the CDR3 reads TGTGCCAGCAGCTTAGGTGACAGGGGGCTTCCCGATACGCAGTATTTT. The chain joins TRBV11-3 to TRBJ2-3; 10 nucleotides match TRBD1. V lost 1 base, J lost 6 bases, and 7 bases stayed unmatched. Germline V lookup: CDR1 SGHNT, CDR2 YENEEA. The CDR3 has 16 residues.